This is a list of T cell receptor beta chains from one sample in a study of T-cell memory formation after mild COVID-19. TCRdb used MiXCR to reprocess the 5' RACE reads, holding one entry per CDR3 protein. This table holds about 150,000 distinct CDR3 sequences, 6% to 6.5% found once. The sequencing input was PBMCs or a T cell subset sorted from them (not recorded which). The receptors originated from an adult woman who had mild COVID-19 (a few samples of this study predate the infection). Cell type and time point are not known. Each CDR3 is given with its conserved first and last residue. Each record gives: J gene, clone size, V gene, D gene, CDR3 DNA, CDR3 protein. The D gene is left open where the match is weak. Clone sizes are given selectively: once, few, many, or a class where the clone is expanded.

j_call: TRBJ2-5
clone_size: NA
v_call: TRBV11-2
d_call: TRBD2
cdr3_nt: TGTGCCAGCAGCCCCGGGACTAGCGGGACAGAGACCCAGTACTTC
cdr3_aa: CASSPGTSGTETQYF

j_call: TRBJ1-6
clone_size: many
v_call: TRBV5-5
d_call: TRBD1
cdr3_nt: TGTGCCAGCAGCTTGGGACAGGGGCGTTCACCCCTCCACTTT
cdr3_aa: CASSLGQGRSPLHF

j_call: TRBJ1-3
clone_size: NA
v_call: TRBV15
d_call: TRBD1
cdr3_nt: TGTGCCACCAGCCAGGGACAGGGGGGTGGAAACACCATATATTTT
cdr3_aa: CATSQGQGGGNTIYF

j_call: TRBJ1-4
clone_size: many
v_call: TRBV4-1
d_call: NA
cdr3_nt: TGCGCCAGCAGCCAAGGTGGTCGTGAAAAACTGTTTTTT
cdr3_aa: CASSQGGREKLFF

j_call: TRBJ2-1
clone_size: NA
v_call: TRBV12-3/TRBV12-4
d_call: TRBD2
cdr3_nt: TGTGCCAGCAGCCCCAGCGGGGGGGGGAACAATGAGCAGTTCTTC
cdr3_aa: CASSPSGGGNNEQFF

j_call: TRBJ2-1
clone_size: many
v_call: TRBV7-2
d_call: NA
cdr3_nt: TGTGCCAGCAGCTTAGGTCAGACGCGCCTAAACAATGAGCAGTTCTTC
cdr3_aa: CASSLGQTRLNNEQFF

j_call: TRBJ1-5
clone_size: few
v_call: TRBV20-1
d_call: NA
cdr3_nt: TGCAGTGCTAGAGATAAGGGCTCGGTAAATCAGCCCCAGCATTTT
cdr3_aa: CSARDKGSVNQPQHF

j_call: TRBJ1-5
clone_size: few
v_call: TRBV4-1
d_call: NA
cdr3_nt: TGCGCCAGCAGCCAACCGGGGGGTGGGCATCAGCCCCAGCATTTT
cdr3_aa: CASSQPGGGHQPQHF

j_call: TRBJ2-7
clone_size: few
v_call: TRBV11-2
d_call: NA
cdr3_nt: TGTGCCAGCAGAAGCCCGGGACACAGGCACTACGAGCAGTACTTC
cdr3_aa: CASRSPGHRHYEQYF

j_call: TRBJ1-5
clone_size: NA
v_call: TRBV3-1
d_call: NA
cdr3_nt: TGTGCCAGCAGCCAAGCAGGGGTCAATCAGCCCCAGCATTTT
cdr3_aa: CASSQAGVNQPQHF

j_call: TRBJ2-3
clone_size: many
v_call: TRBV7-9
d_call: TRBD1
cdr3_nt: TGTGCCAGCAGCTTCCAGGGGGCGAGAGGCACAGATACGCAGTATTTT
cdr3_aa: CASSFQGARGTDTQYF

j_call: TRBJ2-7
clone_size: few
v_call: TRBV28
d_call: TRBD1
cdr3_nt: TGTGCCGGAAGCCTTGGACAGGACGGGTCCTACGAGCAGTACTTC
cdr3_aa: CAGSLGQDGSYEQYF

j_call: TRBJ2-1
clone_size: many
v_call: TRBV7-2
d_call: TRBD1
cdr3_nt: TGTGCCAGCAGCACCCAGGGACAGGGCTACAATGAGCAGTTCTTC
cdr3_aa: CASSTQGQGYNEQFF

j_call: TRBJ2-1
clone_size: few
v_call: TRBV6-5
d_call: NA
cdr3_nt: TGTGCCAGCAGTTACGTACTCTCCTACAATGAGCAGTTCTTC
cdr3_aa: CASSYVLSYNEQFF

j_call: TRBJ2-1
clone_size: NA
v_call: TRBV12-3/TRBV12-4
d_call: TRBD2
cdr3_nt: TGTGCCAGCAGTCCTACCGGGACTAGGTCTGGAGAGCAGTTCTTC
cdr3_aa: CASSPTGTRSGEQFF

j_call: TRBJ2-1
clone_size: few
v_call: TRBV5-1
d_call: TRBD1
cdr3_nt: TGCGCCAGCAGCTTAGGGACAGGGAGAGATGAGCAGTTCTTC
cdr3_aa: CASSLGTGRDEQFF

j_call: TRBJ2-1
clone_size: few
v_call: TRBV27
d_call: NA
cdr3_nt: TGTGCCAGCAGTTTAGCGGGGGCCCCACACAATGAGCAGTTCTTC
cdr3_aa: CASSLAGAPHNEQFF

j_call: TRBJ1-5
clone_size: few
v_call: TRBV6-1
d_call: NA
cdr3_nt: TGTGCCAGCAGTGAAGCGGTAATGAGGGGTGACCAGCCCCAGCATTTT
cdr3_aa: CASSEAVMRGDQPQHF

j_call: TRBJ2-7
clone_size: NA
v_call: TRBV12-3/TRBV12-4
d_call: TRBD2
cdr3_nt: TGTGCCAGCAGTTTAGGCGGGAGGTGGGTCGAGCAGTACTTC
cdr3_aa: CASSLGGRWVEQYF

j_call: TRBJ2-7
clone_size: few
v_call: TRBV5-6
d_call: TRBD2
cdr3_nt: TGTGCCAGCAGGGTGAGGTCTAGCGGAGGGGAGCAGTACTTC
cdr3_aa: CASRVRSSGGEQYF

j_call: TRBJ1-1
clone_size: many
v_call: TRBV4-3
d_call: NA
cdr3_nt: TGCGCCAGCAGCCGGGGCTTGGGGGTCGTAACTGAAGCTTTCTTT
cdr3_aa: CASSRGLGVVTEAFF

j_call: TRBJ1-2
clone_size: NA
v_call: TRBV20-1
d_call: NA
cdr3_nt: TGCAGTGCTAGAGATCCCTTGAGGGGCTCGGCTGGCTACACCTTC
cdr3_aa: CSARDPLRGSAGYTF

j_call: TRBJ2-6
clone_size: few
v_call: TRBV29-1
d_call: TRBD1
cdr3_nt: TGCAGCGTCCTACCGACAGGGGTCGGGGCCAACGTCCTGACTTTC
cdr3_aa: CSVLPTGVGANVLTF

j_call: TRBJ2-3
clone_size: many
v_call: TRBV20-1
d_call: NA
cdr3_nt: TGCAGTGCTAAACAGAAAGATACGCAGTATTTT
cdr3_aa: CSAKQKDTQYF

j_call: TRBJ1-1
clone_size: NA
v_call: TRBV12-3/TRBV12-4
d_call: NA
cdr3_nt: TGTGCCAGCAAGGGGGGGTTGGCGAACACTGAAGCTTTCTTT
cdr3_aa: CASKGGLANTEAFF

j_call: TRBJ2-1
clone_size: few
v_call: TRBV12-3/TRBV12-4
d_call: TRBD1
cdr3_nt: TGTGCCAGCAGCGGTAGGACAGGGAAGAACAATGAGCAGTTCTTC
cdr3_aa: CASSGRTGKNNEQFF